This TCR beta chain was documented in a study of monozygotic twins with inflammatory bowel disease. Study-wide points: Among IBD patients, fewer clonotypes were shared with others than among healthy twins, especially with disease activity.

The CDR3 is 15 residues long. Germline CDR1 LGHNA, CDR2 YSLEER. It was 3,000 to 3,500 ng of total RNA that each TCR library used. Eight separate reactions for every sample produced the cDNA. A template switching step added UMIs, each with a 6-nucleotide sample barcode. TCRdb reprocessed the 5' RACE reads and reports one entry per CDR3 protein, with no DNA. The sample has 150,000 or so distinct CDR3 sequences, and its top ten clones hold roughly 7%. A note on this clonotype: Its antigen is undetermined.

This sequence was found in a human donor with ulcerative colitis or Crohn's disease, or a healthy co-twin of an affected twin (not recorded which). This chain links TRBV4-3 with TRBJ2-7. Material: blood. The CDR3 sequence: CASSQDRVSSYEQYF.